Listed below are T cell receptor beta chains from one sample, sequenced in a study of shared clonotypes between healthy human individuals. Here immunoSEQ multiplex PCR was the method, and the copy in TCRdb shows in-frame clones only, minus some. The table lists 2,100,000 or so clones, around 95% of them singletons. The sample consisted of naive CD4+ T cells sorted from blood. Receptors originate from a man aged 18 to 30 in good health. CDR3s include the opening cysteine and the closing phenylalanine or tryptophan. The D gene is left open where the match is weak. Rows give clone size only sometimes, using once, few, many, or a class for an expanded clone.

j_gene: TRBJ2-5; d_gene: .; v_gene: TRBV14; abundance: once; len: 12; CDR3nt: TGTGCCAGCAGCCAGTCTCCGGTGGCCCAGTACTTC; CDR3aa: CASSQSPVAQYF
j_gene: TRBJ1-1; d_gene: .; v_gene: TRBV2; abundance: .; len: 13; CDR3nt: TGTGCCAGCATCCCAGACATGAACACTGAAGCTTTCTTT; CDR3aa: CASIPDMNTEAFF
j_gene: TRBJ1-1; d_gene: .; v_gene: TRBV5-4; abundance: .; len: 13; CDR3nt: TGTGCCAGCAGCTTAGGGGCAGAGACTGAAGCTTTCTTT; CDR3aa: CASSLGAETEAFF
j_gene: TRBJ1-1; d_gene: .; v_gene: TRBV28; abundance: .; len: 16; CDR3nt: TGTGCCAGCAGTTCGGTCTCCATGAGGGTGAACACTGAAGCTTTCTTT; CDR3aa: CASSSVSMRVNTEAFF
j_gene: TRBJ1-5; d_gene: .; v_gene: TRBV2; abundance: once; len: 14; CDR3nt: TGTGCCAGCAGTGTAGGAGGCCTTAATCAGCCCCAGCATTTT; CDR3aa: CASSVGGLNQPQHF
j_gene: TRBJ1-2; d_gene: TRBD1; v_gene: TRBV5-1; abundance: .; len: 18; CDR3nt: TGCGCCAGCAGTTATGTGGGACAGGGGAGGTCCCTTAACTATGGCTACACCTTC; CDR3aa: CASSYVGQGRSLNYGYTF
j_gene: TRBJ1-1; d_gene: .; v_gene: TRBV21-1; abundance: .; len: 17; CDR3nt: TGTGCCAGCATCCAAACAGGGGGAAGGGGGAAAAACCCTGAAGCTTTCTTT; CDR3aa: CASIQTGGRGKNPEAFF
j_gene: TRBJ1-4; d_gene: .; v_gene: TRBV19; abundance: .; len: 15; CDR3nt: TGTGCCAGTAGTATAGGTTTGGACAGAGGGGAAAAACTGTTTTTT; CDR3aa: CASSIGLDRGEKLFF
j_gene: TRBJ1-6; d_gene: .; v_gene: TRBV19; abundance: .; len: 15; CDR3nt: TGTGCCAGTAGTCCCCAGAGAGGAGGTGATTCACCCCTCCACTTT; CDR3aa: CASSPQRGGDSPLHF
j_gene: TRBJ2-2; d_gene: .; v_gene: TRBV11-3; abundance: .; len: 12; CDR3nt: TGTGCCAGCAGCCTCAAGTCCGGGGAGCTGTTTTTT; CDR3aa: CASSLKSGELFF
j_gene: TRBJ2-7; d_gene: TRBD1; v_gene: TRBV6-1; abundance: .; len: 15; CDR3nt: TGTGCCAGCAGCGCCCGGGACAGGGGGGCCTACGAGCAGTACTTC; CDR3aa: CASSARDRGAYEQYF
j_gene: TRBJ2-2; d_gene: .; v_gene: TRBV6-5; abundance: .; len: 13; CDR3nt: TGTGCCAGCAGTTACTACAGGGAAGGGGAGCTGTTTTTT; CDR3aa: CASSYYREGELFF
j_gene: TRBJ1-4; d_gene: .; v_gene: TRBV25-1; abundance: .; len: 14; CDR3nt: TGTGCCAGCAGTATCCAGGACGACTCGGCAAAACTGTTTTTT; CDR3aa: CASSIQDDSAKLFF
j_gene: TRBJ2-5; d_gene: .; v_gene: TRBV12-5; abundance: .; len: 13; CDR3nt: TGTGCTAGTGGTCGGACCTTAGGAGAGACCCAGTACTTC; CDR3aa: CASGRTLGETQYF
j_gene: TRBJ2-2; d_gene: TRBD1; v_gene: TRBV5-5; abundance: .; len: 16; CDR3nt: TGTGCCAGCAGCGGTGACAGGGGTCTATACACCGGGGAGCTGTTTTTT; CDR3aa: CASSGDRGLYTGELFF
j_gene: TRBJ2-7; d_gene: .; v_gene: TRBV7-2; abundance: .; len: 15; CDR3nt: TGTGCCAGCTCCCCCATCAAGGGATTATTCTACGAGCAGTACTTC; CDR3aa: CASSPIKGLFYEQYF
j_gene: TRBJ1-3; d_gene: .; v_gene: TRBV2; abundance: .; len: 14; CDR3nt: TGTGCCAGCAGTGAGGGGACGGCTGGAAACACCATATATTTT; CDR3aa: CASSEGTAGNTIYF
j_gene: TRBJ2-3; d_gene: .; v_gene: TRBV7-6; abundance: .; len: 15; CDR3nt: TGTGCCAGCAGCCCCGACAGGGGACTAACAGATACGCAGTATTTT; CDR3aa: CASSPDRGLTDTQYF
j_gene: TRBJ2-7; d_gene: .; v_gene: TRBV29-1; abundance: .; len: 11; CDR3nt: TGCAGCGTCAAGGTCGGGGCCGAGCAGTACTTC; CDR3aa: CSVKVGAEQYF
j_gene: TRBJ1-2; d_gene: TRBD1; v_gene: TRBV10-1; abundance: .; len: 14; CDR3nt: TGCGCCAGCAACTCCGGGACAGCATACTATGGCTACACCTTC; CDR3aa: CASNSGTAYYGYTF
j_gene: TRBJ1-6; d_gene: .; v_gene: TRBV4-1; abundance: once; len: 15; CDR3nt: TGCGCCAGCAGCCAGCAGGGTTCCTATAATTCACCCCTCCACTTT; CDR3aa: CASSQQGSYNSPLHF
j_gene: TRBJ2-1; d_gene: TRBD1; v_gene: TRBV28; abundance: .; len: 14; CDR3nt: TGTGCCAGCAGTGTCGGACAGGGTGGCAATGAGCAGTTCTTC; CDR3aa: CASSVGQGGNEQFF
j_gene: TRBJ2-7; d_gene: .; v_gene: TRBV30; abundance: .; len: 13; CDR3nt: TGTGCCTGGGACCCGACTACCGAGGGAAATAAGTACTTC; CDR3aa: CAWDPTTEGNKYF
j_gene: TRBJ2-1; d_gene: .; v_gene: TRBV5-4; abundance: .; len: 13; CDR3nt: TGTGCCAGCAGTACGGGGCGGAACAATGAGCAGTTCTTC; CDR3aa: CASSTGRNNEQFF
j_gene: TRBJ2-1; d_gene: .; v_gene: TRBV7-2; abundance: .; len: 14; CDR3nt: TGTGCCAGCAGCTTAGAGCGGGCTACTAGTGAGCAGTTCTTC; CDR3aa: CASSLERATSEQFF
j_gene: TRBJ1-2; d_gene: .; v_gene: TRBV12-2; abundance: .; len: 15; CDR3nt: TGTGCAAGTCGCTTAGCACCGACAGGAATGGAAGGCTACACCTTC; CDR3aa: CASRLAPTGMEGYTF
j_gene: TRBJ2-3; d_gene: TRBD2; v_gene: TRBV12-5; abundance: .; len: 13; CDR3nt: TGTGCTAGTGCCGTGACTAGCGGGGGCGCGCAGTATTTT; CDR3aa: CASAVTSGGAQYF
j_gene: TRBJ1-1; d_gene: .; v_gene: TRBV7-9; abundance: .; len: 11; CDR3nt: TGTGCCAGCAGCCCTCTCACTGAAGCTTTCTTT; CDR3aa: CASSPLTEAFF
j_gene: TRBJ2-2; d_gene: TRBD1; v_gene: TRBV18; abundance: few; len: 15; CDR3nt: TGTGCCAGCTCGCCCGGGACAGGGGGCACCGGGGAGCTGTTTTTT; CDR3aa: CASSPGTGGTGELFF
j_gene: TRBJ2-5; d_gene: .; v_gene: TRBV4-1; abundance: .; len: 15; CDR3nt: TGCGCCAGCAGCCCGGCAGGTAGGGGAAAAGAGACCCAGTACTTC; CDR3aa: CASSPAGRGKETQYF
j_gene: TRBJ1-1; d_gene: TRBD1; v_gene: TRBV10-3; abundance: .; len: 14; CDR3nt: TGTGCCATCAGCGCTTCGACAGGGGGTCCTGAAGCTTTCTTT; CDR3aa: CAISASTGGPEAFF
j_gene: TRBJ2-3; d_gene: TRBD1; v_gene: TRBV10-3; abundance: .; len: 14; CDR3nt: TGTGCCATCAGTCGTGGGACAGGAGCAGATACGCAGTATTTT; CDR3aa: CAISRGTGADTQYF
j_gene: TRBJ1-5; d_gene: .; v_gene: TRBV27; abundance: .; len: 14; CDR3nt: TGTGCCAGCAACATATGGGGTAGCAATCAGCCCCAGCATTTT; CDR3aa: CASNIWGSNQPQHF
j_gene: TRBJ2-3; d_gene: .; v_gene: TRBV4-1; abundance: .; len: 14; CDR3nt: TGCGCCAGCAGGACGGAAGGGAGTAGCCCCACTGGGTATTTT; CDR3aa: CASRTEGSSPTGYF
j_gene: TRBJ2-7; d_gene: .; v_gene: TRBV6-1; abundance: .; len: 14; CDR3nt: TGTGCCAGCAGTGAACTCGACAGGCCCCACGAGCAGTACTTC; CDR3aa: CASSELDRPHEQYF
j_gene: TRBJ2-7; d_gene: TRBD1; v_gene: TRBV7-9; abundance: .; len: 13; CDR3nt: TGTGCCAGCAGCTCGCGACAGGGCCTGGAGCAGTACTTC; CDR3aa: CASSSRQGLEQYF
j_gene: TRBJ2-5; d_gene: TRBD2; v_gene: TRBV5-1; abundance: .; len: 15; CDR3nt: TGCGCCAGCAGCGCCGGACTAGCGGGGGGAGAGACCCAGTACTTC; CDR3aa: CASSAGLAGGETQYF
j_gene: TRBJ2-6; d_gene: .; v_gene: TRBV27; abundance: .; len: 16; CDR3nt: TGTGCCAGCAGTTTATCGCCGGGTCCTGGGGCCAACGTCCTGACTTTC; CDR3aa: CASSLSPGPGANVLTF
j_gene: TRBJ2-1; d_gene: TRBD2; v_gene: TRBV7-9; abundance: .; len: 16; CDR3nt: TGTGCCAGCAGCCCACTCGACGGGAGGGTCGACAATGAGCAGTTCTTC; CDR3aa: CASSPLDGRVDNEQFF